The clone carrying this T cell receptor beta chain was detected many times. The antigen is not known. Each CDR3 protein is one row after TCRdb ran MiXCR on the RACE reads. The table has over 300,000 distinct CDR3 sequences, roughly 5.3% seen once; the top ten hold roughly 2.6%. This record belongs to a study of human T cells and chemical hapten exposure. Study results and caveats: TCRs at high frequency, those above 1 in 1000, did not change with DPC sensitization.

Documented time point: pre-sensitization, week 0. The treatment was: therapeutic diphenylcyclopropenone sensitization with weekly scalp DPC. Trimming shortened V by 1 base and J by 5 bases, and 13 bases separated the two germline ends. The length of the CDR3 is 15 residues. Germline assignment: CDR1 SGHAT and CDR2 FQNNGV. The source of this sequence is a woman between 50 and 59 years old with alopecia areata. Some clones in this sample may be carry-over from other donors' samples. The chain joins TRBV11-2 to TRBJ2-3; D is perhaps TRBD2 (5 bases). Sequenced here: whole blood, sampled in connection with sensitization to the hapten diphenylcyclopropenone (DPC). CDR3 sequence: CASSLGSGFGDTQYF. CDR3 nucleotides: TGTGCCAGCAGCTTAGGGTCGGGGTTTGGAGATACGCAGTATTTT. Full variable domain (missing parts from reference TRBV11-2 and TRBJ2-3): EAGVAQSPRYKIIEKRQSVAFWCNPISGHATLYWYQQILGQGPKLLIQFQNNGVVDDSQLPKDRFSAERLKGVDSTLKIQPAKLEDSAVYLCASSLGSGFGDTQYFGPGTRLTVL.